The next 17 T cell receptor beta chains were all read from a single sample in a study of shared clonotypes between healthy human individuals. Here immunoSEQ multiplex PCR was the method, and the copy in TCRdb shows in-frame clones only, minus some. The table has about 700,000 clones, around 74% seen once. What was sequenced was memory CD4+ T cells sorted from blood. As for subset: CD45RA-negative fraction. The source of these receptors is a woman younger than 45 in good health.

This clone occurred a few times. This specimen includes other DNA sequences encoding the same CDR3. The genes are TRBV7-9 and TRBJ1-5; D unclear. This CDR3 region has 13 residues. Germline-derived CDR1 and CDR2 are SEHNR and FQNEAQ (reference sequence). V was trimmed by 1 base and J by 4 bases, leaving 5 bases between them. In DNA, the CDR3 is TGTGCCAGCAGCTTAGACAGTAATCAGCCCCAGCATTTT. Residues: CASSLDSNQPQHF.

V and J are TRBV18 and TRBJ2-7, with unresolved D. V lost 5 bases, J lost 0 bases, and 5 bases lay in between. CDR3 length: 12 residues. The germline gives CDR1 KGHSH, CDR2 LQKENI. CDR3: CASSTSSYEQYF. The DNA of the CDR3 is TGTGCCAGCTCAACGAGCTCCTACGAGCAGTACTTC. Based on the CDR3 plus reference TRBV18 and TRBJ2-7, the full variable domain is NAGVMQNPRHLVRRRGQEARLRCSPMKGHSHVYWYRQLPEEGLKFMVYLQKENIIDESGMPKERFSAEFPKEGPSILRIQQVVRGDSAAYFCASSTSSYEQYFGPGTRLTVT.

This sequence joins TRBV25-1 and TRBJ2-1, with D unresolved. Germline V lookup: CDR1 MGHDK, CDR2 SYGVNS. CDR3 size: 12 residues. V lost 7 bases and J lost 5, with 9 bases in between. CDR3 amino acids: CASTESNNEQFF. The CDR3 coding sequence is TGTGCCAGCACGGAATCCAACAATGAGCAGTTCTTC.

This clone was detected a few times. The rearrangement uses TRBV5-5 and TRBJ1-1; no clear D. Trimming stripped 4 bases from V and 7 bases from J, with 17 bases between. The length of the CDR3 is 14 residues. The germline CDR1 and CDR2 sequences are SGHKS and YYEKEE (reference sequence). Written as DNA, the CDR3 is TGTGCCAGCAGCCAAGAGGACCGGGCCCTTGAAGCTTTCTTT. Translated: CASSQEDRALEAFF.

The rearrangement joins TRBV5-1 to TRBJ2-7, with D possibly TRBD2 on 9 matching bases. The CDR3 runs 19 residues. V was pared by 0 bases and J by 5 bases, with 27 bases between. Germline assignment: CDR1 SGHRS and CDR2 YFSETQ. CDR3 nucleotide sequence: TGCGCCAGCAGCTTGGGACAGGGGTCGACTAGCGGCGCTCTTCACGAGCAGTACTTC. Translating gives CASSLGQGSTSGALHEQYF. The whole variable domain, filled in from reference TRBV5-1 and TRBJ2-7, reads KAGVTQTPRYLIKTRGQQVTLSCSPISGHRSVSWYQQTPGQGLQFLFEYFSETQRNKGNFPGRFSGRQFSNSRSEMNVSTLELGDSALYLCASSLGQGSTSGALHEQYFGPGTRLTVT.

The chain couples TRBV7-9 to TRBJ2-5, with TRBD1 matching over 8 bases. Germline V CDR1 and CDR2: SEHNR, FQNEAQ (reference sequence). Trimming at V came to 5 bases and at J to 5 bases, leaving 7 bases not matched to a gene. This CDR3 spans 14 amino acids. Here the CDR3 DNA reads TGTGCCAGCAGCCCCTCAGGGGGCAGGGAGACCCAGTACTTC. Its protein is CASSPSGGRETQYF.

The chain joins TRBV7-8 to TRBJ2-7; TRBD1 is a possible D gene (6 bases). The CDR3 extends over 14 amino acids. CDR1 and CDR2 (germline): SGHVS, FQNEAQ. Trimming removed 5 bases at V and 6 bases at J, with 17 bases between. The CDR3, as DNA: TGTGCCAGCAGCGACACCAGGGGCCCCCTCGAGCAGTACTTC. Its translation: CASSDTRGPLEQYF.

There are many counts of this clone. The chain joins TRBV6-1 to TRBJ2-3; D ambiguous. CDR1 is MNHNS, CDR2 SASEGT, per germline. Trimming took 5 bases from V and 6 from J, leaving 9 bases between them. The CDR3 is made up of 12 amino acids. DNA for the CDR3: TGTGCCAGCAGTAGAACGTGGGATACGCAGTATTTT. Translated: CASSRTWDTQYF.

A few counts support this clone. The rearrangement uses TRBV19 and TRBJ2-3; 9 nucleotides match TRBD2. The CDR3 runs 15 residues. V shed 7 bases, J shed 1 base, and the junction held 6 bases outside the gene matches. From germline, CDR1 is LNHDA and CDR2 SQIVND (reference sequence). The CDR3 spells CASNPRGGGTDTQYF. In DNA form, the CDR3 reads TGTGCCAGTAATCCCCGCGGGGGGGGCACAGATACGCAGTATTTT.

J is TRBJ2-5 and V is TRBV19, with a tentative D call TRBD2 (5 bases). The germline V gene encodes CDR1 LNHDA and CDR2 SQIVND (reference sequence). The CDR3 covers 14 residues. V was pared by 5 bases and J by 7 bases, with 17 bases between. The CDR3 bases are TGTGCCAGTAGTGACTATGGAGGAGAAGGGACCCAGTACTTC. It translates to CASSDYGGEGTQYF.

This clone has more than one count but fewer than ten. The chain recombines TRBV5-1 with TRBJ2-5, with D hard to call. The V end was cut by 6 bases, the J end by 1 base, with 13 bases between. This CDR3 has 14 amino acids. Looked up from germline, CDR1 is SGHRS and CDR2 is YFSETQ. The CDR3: CASNYGVLQETQYF. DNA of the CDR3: TGCGCCAGCAACTACGGTGTGCTCCAAGAGACCCAGTACTTC.

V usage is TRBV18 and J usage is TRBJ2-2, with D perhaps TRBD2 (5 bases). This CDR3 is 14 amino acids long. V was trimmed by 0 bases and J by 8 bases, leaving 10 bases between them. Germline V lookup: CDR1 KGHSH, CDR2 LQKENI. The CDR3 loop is CASSPPGVTGELFF. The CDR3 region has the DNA TGTGCCAGCTCACCACCCGGGGTGACGGGGGAGCTGTTTTTT.

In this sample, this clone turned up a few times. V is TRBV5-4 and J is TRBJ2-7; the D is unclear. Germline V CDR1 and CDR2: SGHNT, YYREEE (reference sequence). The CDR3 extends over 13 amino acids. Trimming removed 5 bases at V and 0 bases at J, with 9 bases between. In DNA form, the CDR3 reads TGTGCCAGCAGAGGAGACATCTCCTACGAGCAGTACTTC. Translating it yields CASRGDISYEQYF.

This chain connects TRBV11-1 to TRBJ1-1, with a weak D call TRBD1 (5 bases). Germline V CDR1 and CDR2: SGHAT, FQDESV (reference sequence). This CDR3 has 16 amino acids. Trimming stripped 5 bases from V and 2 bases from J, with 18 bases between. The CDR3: CASSRIPSGVNTEAFF. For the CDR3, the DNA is TGTGCCAGCAGCCGAATTCCCTCGGGGGTAAACACTGAAGCTTTCTTT.

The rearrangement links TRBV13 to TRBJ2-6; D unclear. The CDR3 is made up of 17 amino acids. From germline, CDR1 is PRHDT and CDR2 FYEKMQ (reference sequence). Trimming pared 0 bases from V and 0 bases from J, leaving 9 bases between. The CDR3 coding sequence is TGTGCCAGCAGCTTAGGCCGTGGTATCTCTGGGGCCAACGTCCTGACTTTC. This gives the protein CASSLGRGISGANVLTF.

The CDR3 nucleotides read TGTGCCAGTAGTGGACTAGCGGGGGTCACCGGGGAGCTGTTTTTT. Its translation: CASSGLAGVTGELFF. The chain joins TRBV19 to TRBJ2-2; the match to TRBD2 covers 13 bases. CDR3 size: 15 residues. The V gene's germline CDR1 is LNHDA and CDR2 SQIVND (reference sequence). The trim removed 5 bases at V and 4 bases at J, leaving 1 base unmatched.

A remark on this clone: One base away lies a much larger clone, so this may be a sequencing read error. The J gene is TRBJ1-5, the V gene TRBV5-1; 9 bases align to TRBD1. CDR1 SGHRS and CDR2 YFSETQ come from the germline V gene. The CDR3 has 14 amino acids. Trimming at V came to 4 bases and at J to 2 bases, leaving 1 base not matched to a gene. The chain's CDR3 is CASSRTGGNQPQHF. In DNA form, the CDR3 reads TGCGCCAGCAGCAGGACAGGGGGCAATCAGCCCCAGCATTTT.